Below are 13 T cell receptor beta chains sequenced from a single sample in a study of CD8 T cells in ankylosing spondylitis. TCRdb re-analysed the 5' RACE reads in MiXCR, keeping a single row per CDR3 protein. The table includes 40,000 to 50,000 distinct CDR3 sequences, 2.7% detected once. Sequenced: blood, either unsorted or a sorted T cell fraction (not recorded which). These receptor sequences come from a male donor with ankylosing spondylitis or in good health (not recorded which).

The gene calls are TRBV9 and TRBJ2-2, with D possibly TRBD2 on 7 matching bases. V was pared by 5 bases and J by 0 bases, with 14 bases between. The germline gives CDR1 SGDLS, CDR2 YYNGEE. The CDR3 consists of 16 residues. CDR3 sequence reads: CASSWGLAANTGELFF. The CDR3, as DNA: TGTGCCAGCAGTTGGGGGCTAGCGGCGAACACCGGGGAGCTGTTTTTT.

This chain's CDR3 is CASSIWDRHTDTQYF. The CDR3 coding sequence is TGTGCCAGCAGCATCTGGGACCGTCACACAGATACGCAGTATTTT. The chain has TRBV9 and TRBJ2-3; D may be TRBD1 or TRBD2 (5 bases each). The CDR3 has 15 residues. Trimming removed 4 bases at V and 2 bases at J, with 14 bases between. The germline CDR1 and CDR2 sequences are SGDLS and YYNGEE. Variable domain in full (rest from reference TRBV9 and TRBJ2-3): DSGVTQTPKHLITATGQRVTLRCSPRSGDLSVYWYQQSLDQGLQFLIQYYNGEERAKGNILERFSAQQFPDLHSELNLSSLELGDSALYFCASSIWDRHTDTQYFGPGTRLTVL.

This clonotype was picked up many times. The chain has TRBV9 and TRBJ2-3, with TRBD2 matching over 11 bases. Trimming removed 3 bases from V and 4 bases from J; junction bases left unmatched: 7. The CDR3 length is 16 residues. Germline CDR1 is SGDLS and CDR2 is YYNGEE. The CDR3 region has the DNA TGTGCCAGCAGCGACCTAGCGGGAGGAGGTCCAGATACGCAGTATTTT. It translates to CASSDLAGGGPDTQYF.

The table lists this clonotype with many counts. The chain combines TRBV9 with TRBJ2-1; no firm D call. V gave up 0 bases and J gave up 9 bases, with 19 bases separating them. Germline V CDR1 and CDR2: SGDLS, YYNGEE. This CDR3 comprises 16 residues. CDR3 bases: TGTGCCAGCAGCGTAGTCGGTAGCTCTCAGTTTGGTGAGCAGTTCTTC. This encodes CASSVVGSSQFGEQFF.

This clonotype showed up many times. The DNA for the CDR3 is TGTGCCAGCAGCGTCGGGACAGGTCGGGAAAAACTGTTTTTT. It codes for CASSVGTGREKLFF. The chain employs TRBV9 and TRBJ1-4, with 8 bases that match TRBD1. Looked up from germline, CDR1 is SGDLS and CDR2 is YYNGEE. The trim removed 2 bases at V and 8 bases at J, leaving 5 bases unmatched. There are 14 residues in the CDR3.

The sample holds many counts of this clonotype. V is TRBV9 and J is TRBJ2-5, with unresolved D. V was cut by 0 bases and J by 4 bases, with 7 bases left in between. Germline CDR1 and CDR2: SGDLS and YYNGEE. The CDR3 spans 13 residues. The CDR3 DNA is TGTGCCAGCAGCGTAGCTTCGGGAGAGACCCAGTACTTC. Its protein is CASSVASGETQYF. The variable domain in full, completed from reference TRBV9 and TRBJ2-5, reads DSGVTQTPKHLITATGQRVTLRCSPRSGDLSVYWYQQSLDQGLQFLIQYYNGEERAKGNILERFSAQQFPDLHSELNLSSLELGDSALYFCASSVASGETQYFGPGTRLLVL.

This clonotype has at least ten counts. This sequence joins TRBV9 and TRBJ2-1; 8 bases match TRBD2. Germline-derived CDR1 and CDR2 are SGDLS and YYNGEE. The CDR3 length is 15 residues. Trimming took 7 bases from V and 3 from J; bases not matched to a gene: 9. In DNA form, the CDR3 reads TGTGCCAGCGGGGCCGGGGCGGGAGGCTACAATGAGCAGTTCTTC. It is translated as CASGAGAGGYNEQFF.

This clonotype was observed many times. This chain connects TRBV9 to TRBJ1-1; 9 bases align to TRBD1. V dropped 3 bases and J dropped 1; count of bases not matched to a gene: 10. Germline V gene lookup returns CDR1 SGDLS and CDR2 YYNGEE. This CDR3 has 17 amino acids. The CDR3 reads CASSDRDREVRNTEAFF. As DNA, the CDR3 is TGTGCCAGCAGCGACCGGGACAGGGAAGTACGGAACACTGAAGCTTTCTTT.

This clonotype was detected many times. As DNA, the CDR3 is TGTGCCAGCAGCGTAGAGGTCCTTACCGGGGAGCTGTTTTTT. It translates to CASSVEVLTGELFF. J is TRBJ2-2 and V is TRBV9; D call uncertain. This CDR3 is built from 14 residues. CDR1 is SGDLS, CDR2 YYNGEE, per germline. Trimming pared 0 bases from V and 5 bases from J, leaving 8 bases between.

The sample holds many counts of this clonotype. This chain links TRBV9 with TRBJ2-1; D not resolved. Trimming shortened V by 2 bases and J by 6 bases, and 15 bases separated the two germline ends. CDR1 and CDR2 from the germline V gene are SGDLS and YYNGEE. The CDR3 has 15 amino acids. The CDR3 sequence is CASSVGTSGPNEQFF. For the CDR3, the DNA is TGTGCCAGCAGCGTGGGTACTTCTGGACCCAATGAGCAGTTCTTC.

This clonotype was seen many times. The V call is TRBV9, the J call TRBJ2-2; D ambiguous. The CDR3 contains 13 residues. From germline, CDR1 is SGDLS and CDR2 YYNGEE. The V and J ends lost 1 base and 8 bases respectively, with 9 bases between them. CDR3 amino acids: CASSVPGRGELFF. The CDR3 DNA reads as TGTGCCAGCAGCGTACCCGGCCGGGGGGAGCTGTTTTTT.

This clonotype came up many times. The chain carries TRBV9 and TRBJ2-1; 12 bases are a match to TRBD2. Unmatched junction bases numbered 6, after V lost 3 bases and J lost 5 bases. The germline CDR1 and CDR2 sequences are SGDLS and YYNGEE. CDR3 length: 16 amino acids. CDR3: CASSGPTSGSHNEQFF. The DNA of the CDR3 is TGTGCCAGCAGCGGGCCGACTAGCGGGAGCCACAATGAGCAGTTCTTC. Together with reference TRBV9 and TRBJ2-1, the CDR3 gives the full variable domain: DSGVTQTPKHLITATGQRVTLRCSPRSGDLSVYWYQQSLDQGLQFLIQYYNGEERAKGNILERFSAQQFPDLHSELNLSSLELGDSALYFCASSGPTSGSHNEQFFGPGTRLTVL.

This clonotype was seen ten or more times. A single base separates this from a much larger clone, so it may be a read error. The J gene is TRBJ2-3, the V gene TRBV9; D remains ambiguous. The CDR3 loop spans 12 amino acids. Looked up from germline, CDR1 is SGDLS and CDR2 is YYNGEE. Trimming cost V 0 bases and J 5 bases, with 4 bases left between them. DNA for the CDR3: TGTGCCAGCAGCGTAGAACAAGATACGCAGTATTTT. Protein sequence: CASSVEQDTQYF. Full variable domain (missing parts from reference TRBV9 and TRBJ2-3): DSGVTQTPKHLITATGQRVTLRCSPRSGDLSVYWYQQSLDQGLQFLIQYYNGEERAKGNILERFSAQQFPDLHSELNLSSLELGDSALYFCASSVEQDTQYFGPGTRLTVL.